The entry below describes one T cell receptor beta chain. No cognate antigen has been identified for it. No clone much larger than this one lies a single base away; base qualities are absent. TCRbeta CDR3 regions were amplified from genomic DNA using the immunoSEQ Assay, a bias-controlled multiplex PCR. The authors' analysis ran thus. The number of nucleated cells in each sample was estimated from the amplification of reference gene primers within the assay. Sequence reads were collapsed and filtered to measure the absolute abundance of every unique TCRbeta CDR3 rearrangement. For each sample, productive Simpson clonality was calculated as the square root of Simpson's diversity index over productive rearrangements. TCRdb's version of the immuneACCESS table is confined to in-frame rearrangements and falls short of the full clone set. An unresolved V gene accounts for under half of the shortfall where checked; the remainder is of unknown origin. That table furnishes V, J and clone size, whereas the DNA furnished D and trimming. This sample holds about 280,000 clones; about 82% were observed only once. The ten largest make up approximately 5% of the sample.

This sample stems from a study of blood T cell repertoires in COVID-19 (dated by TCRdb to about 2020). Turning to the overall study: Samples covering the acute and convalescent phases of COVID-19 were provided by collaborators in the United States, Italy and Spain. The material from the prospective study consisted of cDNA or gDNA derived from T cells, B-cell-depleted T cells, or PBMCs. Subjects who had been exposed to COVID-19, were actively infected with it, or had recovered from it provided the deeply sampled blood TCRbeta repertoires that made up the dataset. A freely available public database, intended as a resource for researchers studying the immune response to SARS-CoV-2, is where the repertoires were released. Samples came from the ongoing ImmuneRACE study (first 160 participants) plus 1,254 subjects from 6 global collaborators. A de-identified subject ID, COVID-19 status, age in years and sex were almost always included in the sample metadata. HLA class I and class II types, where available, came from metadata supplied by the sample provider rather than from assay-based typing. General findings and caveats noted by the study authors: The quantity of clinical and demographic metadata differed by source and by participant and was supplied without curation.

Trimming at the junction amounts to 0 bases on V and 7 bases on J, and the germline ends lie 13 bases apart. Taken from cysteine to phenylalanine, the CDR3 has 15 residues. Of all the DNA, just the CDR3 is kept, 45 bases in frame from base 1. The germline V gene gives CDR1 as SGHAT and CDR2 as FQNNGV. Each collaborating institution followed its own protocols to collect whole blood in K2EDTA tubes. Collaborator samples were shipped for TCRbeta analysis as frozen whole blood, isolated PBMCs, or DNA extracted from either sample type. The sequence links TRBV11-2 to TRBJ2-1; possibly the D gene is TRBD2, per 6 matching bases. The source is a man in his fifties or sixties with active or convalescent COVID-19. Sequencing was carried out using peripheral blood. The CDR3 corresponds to CASSLDPGAGNEQFF. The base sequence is TGTGCCAGCAGCTTAGACCCGGGAGCAGGGAATGAGCAGTTCTTC.